The entry below describes one T cell receptor beta chain. Its antigen is not identified. These data belong to a study of T cells in Graves' hyperthyroidism and ophthalmopathy. The ends were cut back, 3 bases at V and 5 bases at J, with 19 bases in the middle. The germline gives CDR1 SQVTM, CDR2 ANQGSEA. The CDR3 extends over 15 amino acids. Stable Graves' hyperthyroidism meant no ophthalmopathy progression within 18 months. Hyperthyroidism was newly diagnosed in patients aged 18 to 65 (duration under 2 months). Study outcomes and limitations: Ophthalmopathy was distinguished from stable hyperthyroidism by 13 V-J signatures. Blood shared most expanded thyroid clonotypes above 0.001.

Authors of the study amplified TCR beta CDR3 regions from RNA transcripts. The HTBI primer set served for first-round RT-PCR of the TCR CDR3. In TCRdb, the multiplex PCR reads were re-called with MiXCR into one record per CDR3 protein. The sample includes about 96,000 distinct CDR3 sequences, roughly 56% of them seen just once. Material: blood. The source of this sequence is a woman between 40 and 55 years old with Graves' hyperthyroidism. V gene TRBV29-1 combines with J gene TRBJ1-1, with D maybe TRBD1 (5 bases). The CDR3 coding sequence is TGCAGCGTTGACGGGAGGGGCCCGAGTCGGACTGAAGCTTTCTTT. It yields the protein CSVDGRGPSRTEAFF.